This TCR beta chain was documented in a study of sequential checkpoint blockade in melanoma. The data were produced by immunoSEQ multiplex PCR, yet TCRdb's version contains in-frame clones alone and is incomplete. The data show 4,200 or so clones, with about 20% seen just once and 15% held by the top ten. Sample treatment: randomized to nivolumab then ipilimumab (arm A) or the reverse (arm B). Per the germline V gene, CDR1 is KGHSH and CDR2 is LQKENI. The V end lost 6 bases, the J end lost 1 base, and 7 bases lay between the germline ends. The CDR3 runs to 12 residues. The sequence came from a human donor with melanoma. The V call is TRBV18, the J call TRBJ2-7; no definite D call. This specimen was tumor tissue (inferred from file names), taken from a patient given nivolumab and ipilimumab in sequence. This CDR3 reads CASSLESYEQYF. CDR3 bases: TGTGCCAGCTCCTTAGAGTCCTACGAGCAGTACTTC.